Sequencing of this T cell receptor (beta chain) was carried out in a study of beta chain features in type 1 diabetes. Expressed TCRB transcripts were sequenced after all isolated RNA was converted to cDNA. Repertoires were generated with immunoSEQ multiplex PCR, while TCRdb's copy carries only in-frame clones and drops some. The repertoire holds 680,000 or so clones, about an eighth seen once, with less than 0.025% in the top ten. This CDR3 region has 16 residues. The germline gives CDR1 SGHVS, CDR2 FQNEAQ. Trimming removed 2 bases at V and 0 bases at J, with 13 bases between. This clone was detected only a few times. Antigen: not known. The study, taken as a whole, reports: Shortening that was moderate but significant affected the TCRB CDR3s of Type 1 diabetes patients in all four CD4+ subsets. The naive, central memory and Treg TCRB repertoires of patients appeared to be more similar to one another than those of healthy donors.

The rearrangement uses TRBV7-8 and TRBJ1-2; possibly TRBD1 for D (6 bases). This sequence was found in a man in his late teens or twenties with type 1 diabetes. The sample comprised naive CD4+ T cells from blood. CDR3 region: CASSLSGGGSNYGYTF. The CDR3, as DNA: TGTGCCAGCAGCTTATCCGGGGGCGGATCTAACTATGGCTACACCTTC.